The entry below gives a single T cell receptor (beta chain) sequence along with its context. Its matching antigen is unknown. CDR3 length: 17 residues. V was shortened by 2 bases and J by 0 bases, with 19 bases between the two germline ends. In germline, CDR1 is GTSNPN, CDR2 SVGIG (reference sequence). The data derive from a study of CD8 T cells in Susac syndrome. Findings and caveats of the study: It was acknowledged in the study that the number of individuals who were included in its TCR sequencing and HLA analysis was relatively small.

A quantity of about 0.5 to 1 ug RNA underwent reverse transcription using random hexamers. TCR beta CDR3 was amplified by immunoSEQ multiplex PCR. This amplification extended across 54 Vbeta and 13 Jbeta segments. MiXCR, run by TCRdb on the immunoSEQ multiplex PCR reads, gives a single entry per CDR3 protein. Here the sample spans 400,000 or so distinct CDR3 sequences, approximately 89% being singletons. The clonotype comes from a human donor with multiple sclerosis. J is TRBJ1-1 and V is TRBV30, with D possibly matching TRBD1 (5 bases). Sequencing was done on a sample of CD8+ T cells from PBMCs. CDR3 sequence reads: CAWSLKGVGRMNTEAFF. The CDR3 bases are TGTGCCTGGAGTCTCAAAGGGGTCGGGCGGATGAACACTGAAGCTTTCTTT. The entire variable domain, with the rest obtained from reference TRBV30 and TRBJ1-1, is as follows: SQTIHQWPATLVQPVGSPLSLECTVEGTSNPNLYWYRQAAGRGLQLLFYSVGIGQISSEVPQNLSASRPQDRQFILSSKKLLLSDSGFYLCAWSLKGVGRMNTEAFFGQGTRLTVV.